The entry that follows covers one TCR beta chain sequence. This clonotype occurred many times. Its target antigen remains unknown. There are no base qualities to consult, and no much larger clone falls within one base. Lymph node samples came from the axillary draining lymph nodes of breast cancer patients. The reads were generated on an Illumina HiSeq 2000. Multiplex PCR amplification was used to generate the TCR beta chain libraries. The amplified TCR beta chain products were analyzed by high-throughput sequencing. The public reads were reprocessed in TCRdb via fastp at Q25 and MiXCR, keeping in-frame beta chains. Rows matching on CDR3 protein sequence are summarized as one entry with the most common DNA and genes. The sample yields over 200,000 distinct CDR3 sequences; about 32% were counted once. The ten largest clones represent 1.4% of the sample. The entry originates in a study of breast tumors, draining lymph nodes, adjacent tissues (dated by TCRdb to about 2016). Regarding the study in general: The study compared TCR beta repertoires across tumor, adjacent nontumor tissue and axillary lymph nodes from breast cancer patients. The study was designed to assess the relationships and possible T-cell exchange between tumor, surrounding tissue and draining lymph node repertoires in human breast cancer.

Trimming at the junction amounts to 5 bases on V and 2 bases on J, and the germline ends lie 13 bases apart. The germline V gene (reference sequence) supplies CDR1 LNHDA and CDR2 SQIVND. The CDR3 holds 14 amino acids from the cysteine to the phenylalanine. Solely the CDR3 DNA is kept, with 42 bases framed from the first base. The paper's findings and limits, for the study overall: Tumor and nontumor tissue repertoires were significantly more similar in luminal-like than in basal-like breast cancer. Rather than being directly demonstrated, the conclusion that tumor T cells originate in lymph nodes was presented as consistent with a hypothesis. The data were considered consistent with the idea that most tumor T cells come from the lymph node and then expand in tumor tissue. T-cell repertoire diversity in tumors was found to be lower than in lymph nodes but higher than in nontumor tissue, and preferential V and J gene usage was observed.

This chain is built from TRBV19 and TRBJ2-7; TRBD1 is a possible D gene, resting on 6 matching bases. The sequence derives from a female donor with breast cancer. Some clones in this sample may be carry-over from other donors' samples. The specimen was axillary lymph node tissue. Here is the DNA: TGTGCCAGTAGTCTATCCGGGACACCCTACGAGCAGTACTTC. It is translated as CASSLSGTPYEQYF.